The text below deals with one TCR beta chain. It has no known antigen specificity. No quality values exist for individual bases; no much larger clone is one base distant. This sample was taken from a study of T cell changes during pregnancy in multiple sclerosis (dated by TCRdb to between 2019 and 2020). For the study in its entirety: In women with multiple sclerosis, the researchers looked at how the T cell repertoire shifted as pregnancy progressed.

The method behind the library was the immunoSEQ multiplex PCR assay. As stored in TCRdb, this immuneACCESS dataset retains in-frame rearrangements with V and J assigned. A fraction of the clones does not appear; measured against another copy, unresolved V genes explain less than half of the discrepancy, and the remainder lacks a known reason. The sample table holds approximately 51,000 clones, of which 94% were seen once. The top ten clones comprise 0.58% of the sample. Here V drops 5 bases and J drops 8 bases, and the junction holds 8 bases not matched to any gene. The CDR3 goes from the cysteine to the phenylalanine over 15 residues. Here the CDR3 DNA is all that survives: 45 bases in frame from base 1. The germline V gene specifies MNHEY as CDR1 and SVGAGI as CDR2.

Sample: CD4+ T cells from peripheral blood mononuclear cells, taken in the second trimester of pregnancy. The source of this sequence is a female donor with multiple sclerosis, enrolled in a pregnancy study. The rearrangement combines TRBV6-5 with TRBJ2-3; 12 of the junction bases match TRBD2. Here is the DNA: TGTGCCAGCAGTACGGGACTAGCGGGTCTGGGTACGCAGTATTTT. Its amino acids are CASSTGLAGLGTQYF.